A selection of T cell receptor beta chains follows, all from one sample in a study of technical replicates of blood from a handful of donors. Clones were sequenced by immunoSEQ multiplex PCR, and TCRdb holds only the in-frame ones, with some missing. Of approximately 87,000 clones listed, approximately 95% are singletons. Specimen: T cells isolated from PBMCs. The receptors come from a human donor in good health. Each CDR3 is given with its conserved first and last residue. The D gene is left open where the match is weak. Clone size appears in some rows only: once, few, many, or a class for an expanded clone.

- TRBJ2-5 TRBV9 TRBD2 CASSAVPGSGGKTQYF TGTGCCAGCAGCGCAGTACCTGGGAGCGGGGGGAAGACCCAGTACTTC
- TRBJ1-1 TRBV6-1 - CASSEARGTGSNTEAFF TGTGCCAGCAGTGAAGCGCGGGGGACGGGTTCCAACACTGAAGCTTTCTTT
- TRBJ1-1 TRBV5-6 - CASSPVGGGYTEAFF TGTGCCAGCAGCCCGGTTGGGGGGGGTTACACTGAAGCTTTCTTT
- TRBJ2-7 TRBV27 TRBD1 CASSLGTGAGMGEQYF TGTGCCAGCAGTTTAGGGACAGGGGCAGGGATGGGGGAGCAGTACTTC
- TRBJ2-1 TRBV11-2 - CASSLRAGSNEQFF TGTGCCAGCAGCTTAAGGGCAGGGTCGAATGAGCAGTTCTTC
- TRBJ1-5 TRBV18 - CASSPLREGNQPQHF TGTGCCAGCTCACCGCTCCGAGAGGGCAATCAGCCCCAGCATTTT
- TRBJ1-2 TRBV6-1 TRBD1 CASSVWGQGNYGYTF TGTGCCAGCAGTGTATGGGGACAGGGGAACTATGGCTACACCTTC
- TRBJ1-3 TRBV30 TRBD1 CAWSGQGAEGNTIYF TGTGCCTGGTCAGGACAGGGGGCAGAGGGAAACACCATATATTTT
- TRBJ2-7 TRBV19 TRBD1 CASRPGTAYEQYF TGTGCCAGTAGGCCCGGGACAGCGTACGAGCAGTACTTC
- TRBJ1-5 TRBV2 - CASSQGSQPQHF TGTGCCAGCAGCCAGGGGAGTCAGCCCCAGCATTTT
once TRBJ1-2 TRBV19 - CASSILSGLYGYTF TGTGCCAGTAGTATATTATCGGGACTATACGGCTACACCTTC
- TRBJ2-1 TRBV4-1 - CASSQVPGEEQFF TGCGCCAGCAGCCAAGTCCCAGGGGAAGAGCAGTTCTTC
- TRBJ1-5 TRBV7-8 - CASSLLSNQPQHF TGTGCCAGCAGTCTTCTTAGCAATCAGCCCCAGCATTTT
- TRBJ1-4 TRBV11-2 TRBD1 CASSSGGLREKLFF TGTGCCAGCAGCTCAGGGGGGTTACGCGAAAAACTGTTTTTT
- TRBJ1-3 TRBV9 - CASSRDTTIYF TGTGCCAGCAGTAGAGACACCACCATATATTTT
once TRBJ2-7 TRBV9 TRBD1 CASSVTGQGPYEQYF TGTGCCAGCAGCGTTACGGGACAGGGGCCCTACGAGCAGTACTTC
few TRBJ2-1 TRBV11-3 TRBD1 CASSLRQGLVGYNEQFF TGTGCCAGCAGCCTCCGACAGGGTTTGGTCGGCTACAATGAGCAGTTCTTC
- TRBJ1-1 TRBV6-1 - CASSPLLNTEAFF TGTGCCAGCAGTCCCCTCCTGAACACTGAAGCTTTCTTT
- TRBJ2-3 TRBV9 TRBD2 CASSAIAGGRADTQYF TGTGCCAGCAGCGCCATAGCGGGAGGGCGAGCAGATACGCAGTATTTT
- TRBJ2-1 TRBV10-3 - CAISEGRKYNEQFF TGTGCCATCAGTGAGGGGAGGAAATACAATGAGCAGTTCTTC
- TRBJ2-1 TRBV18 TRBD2 CASSSPSEREPEQFF TGTGCCAGCTCCTCCCCTTCTGAGCGGGAGCCTGAGCAGTTCTTC
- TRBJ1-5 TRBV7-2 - CASRETVNQPQHF TGTGCCAGCAGGGAGACGGTCAACCAGCCCCAGCATTTT
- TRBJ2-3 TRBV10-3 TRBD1 CATRDSEVFTDTQYF TGTGCCACTAGGGACAGCGAAGTTTTCACAGATACGCAGTATTTT
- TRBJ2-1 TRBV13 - CASSGHSKDEQFF TGTGCCAGCAGTGGCCATAGCAAGGATGAGCAGTTCTTC
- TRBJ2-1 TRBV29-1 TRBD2 CSVDLAGDNEQFF TGCAGCGTTGACTTAGCGGGAGATAATGAGCAGTTCTTC
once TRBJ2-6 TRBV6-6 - CASRETVPGANVLTF TGTGCCAGCAGGGAGACAGTCCCTGGGGCCAACGTCCTGACTTTC
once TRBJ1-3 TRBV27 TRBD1 CASRLGTGNPGNTIYF TGTGCCAGCAGATTGGGGACAGGGAATCCTGGAAACACCATATATTTT
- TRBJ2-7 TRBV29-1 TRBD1 CSVVGTGNIYEQYF TGCAGCGTTGTAGGGACAGGGAATATCTACGAGCAGTACTTC
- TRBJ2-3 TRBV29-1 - CSVDSGNTDTQYF TGCAGCGTTGATAGCGGAAACACAGATACGCAGTATTTT
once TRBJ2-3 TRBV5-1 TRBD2 CASSLEGGRADTQYF TGCGCCAGCAGCTTGGAGGGTGGGAGGGCAGATACGCAGTATTTT
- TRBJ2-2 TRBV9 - CASSVVGGATGELFF TGTGCCAGCAGCGTAGTAGGGGGTGCCACCGGGGAGCTGTTTTTT
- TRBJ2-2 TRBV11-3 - CASSSYGAVDTGELFF TGTGCCAGCAGCTCCTACGGTGCTGTAGACACCGGGGAGCTGTTTTTT
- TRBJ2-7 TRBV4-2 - CASSPRLVPEQYF TGTGCCAGCAGCCCTAGACTAGTGCCTGAGCAGTACTTC
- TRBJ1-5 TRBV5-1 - CASSLNTGSDQPQHF TGCGCCAGCAGCCTTAATACAGGGTCTGATCAGCCCCAGCATTTT
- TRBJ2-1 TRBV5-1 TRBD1 CASSPGQPYNEQFF TGCGCCAGCAGCCCGGGACAGCCGTACAATGAGCAGTTCTTC
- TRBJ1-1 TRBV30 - CAWRLTENTEAFF TGTGCCTGGAGATTGACAGAGAACACTGAAGCTTTCTTT
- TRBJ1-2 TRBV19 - CASSQGLDYGYTF TGTGCCAGTAGTCAGGGTCTAGACTATGGCTACACCTTC
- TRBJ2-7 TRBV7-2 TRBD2 CASSIGAASGSYEQYF TGTGCCAGCAGCATAGGGGCGGCTAGCGGGAGTTACGAGCAGTACTTC
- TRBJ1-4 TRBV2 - CASRQGNEKLFF TGTGCCAGCCGGCAGGGGAATGAAAAACTGTTTTTT
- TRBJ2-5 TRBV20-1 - CSATRQETQYF TGCAGTGCTACCAGACAAGAGACCCAGTACTTC
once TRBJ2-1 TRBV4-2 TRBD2 CASSQPGLALNEQFF TGTGCCAGCAGCCAACCGGGACTAGCGCTAAATGAGCAGTTCTTC
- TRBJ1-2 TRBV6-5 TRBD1 CASSYGQGAFSYGYTF TGTGCCAGCAGTTACGGACAGGGGGCCTTTTCCTATGGCTACACCTTC
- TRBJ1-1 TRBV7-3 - CASGYRVDTEAFF TGTGCCAGCGGGTACAGGGTAGACACTGAAGCTTTCTTT
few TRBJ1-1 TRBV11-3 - CASSFSPNTEAFF TGTGCCAGCAGCTTCAGTCCCAACACTGAAGCTTTCTTT
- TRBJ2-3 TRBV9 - CASSVGGGSNTDTQYF TGTGCCAGCAGCGTAGGAGGTGGGTCTAACACAGATACGCAGTATTTT
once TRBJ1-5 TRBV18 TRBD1 CASSGTGINHQPQHF TGTGCCAGCTCAGGGACAGGGATTAACCATCAGCCCCAGCATTTT
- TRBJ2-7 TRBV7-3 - CASSPQPGVIEQYF TGTGCCAGCAGCCCCCAACCTGGAGTAATCGAGCAGTACTTC
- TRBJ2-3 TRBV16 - CASSQQVESTDTQYF TGTGCCAGCAGCCAACAGGTTGAATCCACAGATACGCAGTATTTT
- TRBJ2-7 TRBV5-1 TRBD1 CASSPVGQGYEQYF TGCGCCAGCAGCCCAGTCGGACAGGGCTACGAGCAGTACTTC
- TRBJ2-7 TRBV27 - CASRPYWEEREQYF TGTGCCAGCAGACCCTACTGGGAGGAAAGGGAGCAGTACTTC
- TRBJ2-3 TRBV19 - CASSIGVTRNTQYF TGTGCCAGTAGTATTGGAGTCACGAGGAATACGCAGTATTTT
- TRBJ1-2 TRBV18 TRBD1 CASSRTGEAYGYTF TGTGCCAGCTCACGCACAGGGGAAGCCTATGGCTACACCTTC
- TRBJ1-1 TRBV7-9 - CASSLGGGGTEAFF TGTGCCAGCAGCTTAGGGGGGGGTGGGACTGAAGCTTTCTTT